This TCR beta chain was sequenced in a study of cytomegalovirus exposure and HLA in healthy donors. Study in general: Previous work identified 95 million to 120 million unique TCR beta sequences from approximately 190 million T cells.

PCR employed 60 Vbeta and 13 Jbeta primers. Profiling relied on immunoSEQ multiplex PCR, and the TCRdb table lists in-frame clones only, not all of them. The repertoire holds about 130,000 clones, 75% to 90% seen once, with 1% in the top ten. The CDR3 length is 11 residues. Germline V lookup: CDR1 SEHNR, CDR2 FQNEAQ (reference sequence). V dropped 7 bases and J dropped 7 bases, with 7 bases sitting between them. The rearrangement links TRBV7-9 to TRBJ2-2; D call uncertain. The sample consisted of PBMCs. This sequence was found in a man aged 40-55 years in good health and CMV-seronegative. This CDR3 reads CASTSGGELFF. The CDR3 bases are TGTGCCAGCACCTCCGGCGGGGAGCTGTTTTTT.